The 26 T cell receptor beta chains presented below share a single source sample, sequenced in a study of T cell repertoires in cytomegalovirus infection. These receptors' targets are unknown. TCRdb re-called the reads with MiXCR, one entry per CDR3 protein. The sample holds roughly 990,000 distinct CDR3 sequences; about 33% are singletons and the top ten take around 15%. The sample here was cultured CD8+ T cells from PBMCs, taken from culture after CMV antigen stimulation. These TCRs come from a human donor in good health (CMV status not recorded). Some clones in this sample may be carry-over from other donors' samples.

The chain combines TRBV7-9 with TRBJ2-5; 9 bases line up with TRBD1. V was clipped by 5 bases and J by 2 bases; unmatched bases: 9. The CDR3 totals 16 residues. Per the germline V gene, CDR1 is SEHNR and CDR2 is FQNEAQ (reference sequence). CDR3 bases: TGTGCCAGCAGCCCGTCGGACAGGGGACATCAAGAGACCCAGTACTTC. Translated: CASSPSDRGHQETQYF.

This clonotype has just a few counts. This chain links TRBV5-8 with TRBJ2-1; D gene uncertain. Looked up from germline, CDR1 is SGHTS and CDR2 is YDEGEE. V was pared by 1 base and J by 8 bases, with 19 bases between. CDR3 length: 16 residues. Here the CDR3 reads CASSLPSEGSNHEQFF. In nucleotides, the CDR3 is TGTGCCAGCAGCTTGCCCAGCGAAGGTTCCAACCATGAGCAGTTCTTC. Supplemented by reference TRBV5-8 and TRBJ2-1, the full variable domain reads EAGVTQSPTHLIKTRGQQATLRCSPISGHTSVYWYQQALGLGLQFLLWYDEGEERNRGNFPPRFSGRQFPNYSSELNVNALELEDSALYLCASSLPSEGSNHEQFFGPGTRLTVL.

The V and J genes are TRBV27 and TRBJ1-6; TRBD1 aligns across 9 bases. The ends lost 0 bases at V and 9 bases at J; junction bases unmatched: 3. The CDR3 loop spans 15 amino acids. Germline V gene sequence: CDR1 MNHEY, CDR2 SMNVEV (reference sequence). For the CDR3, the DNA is TGTGCCAGCAGTTTATCACAGGGGGCGGTTTCACCCCTCCACTTT. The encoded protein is CASSLSQGAVSPLHF.

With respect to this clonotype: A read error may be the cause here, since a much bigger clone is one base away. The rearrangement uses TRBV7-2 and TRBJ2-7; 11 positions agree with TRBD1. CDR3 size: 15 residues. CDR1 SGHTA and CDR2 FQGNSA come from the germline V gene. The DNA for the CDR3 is TGTGTCAGCAGCCTGGGGGGACAGGGGGCCTACGAGCAGTACTTC. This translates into CVSSLGGQGAYEQYF.

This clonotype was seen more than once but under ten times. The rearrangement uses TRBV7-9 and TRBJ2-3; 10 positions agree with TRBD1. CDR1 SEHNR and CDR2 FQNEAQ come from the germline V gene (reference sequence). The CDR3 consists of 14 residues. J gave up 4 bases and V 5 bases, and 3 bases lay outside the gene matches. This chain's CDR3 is CASSGTGVSDTQYF. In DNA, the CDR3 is TGTGCCAGCAGCGGGACAGGGGTTTCAGATACGCAGTATTTT.

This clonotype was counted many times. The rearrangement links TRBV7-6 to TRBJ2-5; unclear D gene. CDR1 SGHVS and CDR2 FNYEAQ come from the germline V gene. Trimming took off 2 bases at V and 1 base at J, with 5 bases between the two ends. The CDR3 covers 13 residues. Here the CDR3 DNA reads TGTGCCAGCAGCTTAACCCCCCAAGAGACCCAGTACTTC. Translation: CASSLTPQETQYF.

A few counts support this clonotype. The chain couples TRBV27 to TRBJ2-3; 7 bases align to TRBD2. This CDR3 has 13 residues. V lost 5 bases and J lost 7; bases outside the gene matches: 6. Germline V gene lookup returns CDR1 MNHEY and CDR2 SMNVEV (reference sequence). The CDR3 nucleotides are TGTGCCAGCAGTAACCCGGGACTAAATACGCAGTATTTT. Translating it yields CASSNPGLNTQYF.

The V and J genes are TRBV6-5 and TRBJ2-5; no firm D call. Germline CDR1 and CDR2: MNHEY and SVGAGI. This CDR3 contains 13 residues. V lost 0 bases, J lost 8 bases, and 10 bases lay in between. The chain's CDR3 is CASSYSAGVTQYF. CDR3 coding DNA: TGTGCCAGCAGTTACTCCGCCGGAGTTACCCAGTACTTC.

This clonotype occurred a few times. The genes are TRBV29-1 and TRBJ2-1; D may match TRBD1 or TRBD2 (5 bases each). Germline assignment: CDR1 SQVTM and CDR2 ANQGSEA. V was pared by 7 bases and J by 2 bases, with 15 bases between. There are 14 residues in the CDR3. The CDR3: CSAGRDGAYNEQFF. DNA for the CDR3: TGCAGCGCTGGCCGGGACGGAGCCTACAATGAGCAGTTCTTC.

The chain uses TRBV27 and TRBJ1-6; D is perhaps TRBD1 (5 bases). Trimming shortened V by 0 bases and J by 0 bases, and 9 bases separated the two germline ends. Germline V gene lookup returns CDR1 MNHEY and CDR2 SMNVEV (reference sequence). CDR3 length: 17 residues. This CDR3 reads CASSLSGGSSYNSPLHF. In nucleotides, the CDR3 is TGTGCCAGCAGTTTATCGGGGGGTAGCTCCTATAATTCACCCCTCCACTTT.

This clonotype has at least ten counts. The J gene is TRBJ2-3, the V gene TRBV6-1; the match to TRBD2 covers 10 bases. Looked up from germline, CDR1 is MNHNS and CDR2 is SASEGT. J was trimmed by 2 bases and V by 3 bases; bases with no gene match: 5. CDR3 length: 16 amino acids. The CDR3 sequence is CASSDLSGGATDTQYF. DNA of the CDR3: TGTGCCAGCAGTGACCTCAGCGGGGGGGCCACAGATACGCAGTATTTT.

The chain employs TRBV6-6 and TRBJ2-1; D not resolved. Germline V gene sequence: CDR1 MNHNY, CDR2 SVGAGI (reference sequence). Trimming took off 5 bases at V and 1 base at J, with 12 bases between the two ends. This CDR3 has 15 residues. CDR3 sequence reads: CASSGRIRSYNEQFF. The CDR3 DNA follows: TGTGCCAGCAGTGGGCGGATACGGTCCTACAATGAGCAGTTCTTC.

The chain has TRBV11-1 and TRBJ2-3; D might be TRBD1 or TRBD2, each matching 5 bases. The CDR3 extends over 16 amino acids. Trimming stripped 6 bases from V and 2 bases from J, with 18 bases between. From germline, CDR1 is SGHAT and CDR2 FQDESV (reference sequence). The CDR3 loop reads CASSRIRDLYTDTQYF. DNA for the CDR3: TGTGCCAGCAGTCGGATCCGGGACCTATACACAGATACGCAGTATTTT.

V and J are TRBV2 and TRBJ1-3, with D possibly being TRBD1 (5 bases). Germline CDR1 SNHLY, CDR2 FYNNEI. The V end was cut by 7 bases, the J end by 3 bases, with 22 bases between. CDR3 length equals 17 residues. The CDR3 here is CASMEGTEIFFGNTIYF. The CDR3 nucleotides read TGTGCCAGCATGGAGGGGACGGAAATATTCTTTGGAAACACCATATATTTT.

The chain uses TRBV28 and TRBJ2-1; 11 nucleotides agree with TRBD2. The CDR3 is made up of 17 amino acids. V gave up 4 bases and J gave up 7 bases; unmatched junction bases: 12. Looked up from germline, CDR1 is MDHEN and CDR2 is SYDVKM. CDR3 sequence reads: CASSSTWTSGPLNEQFF. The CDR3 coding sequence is TGTGCCAGCAGTTCTACCTGGACTAGCGGGCCTTTAAATGAGCAGTTCTTC.

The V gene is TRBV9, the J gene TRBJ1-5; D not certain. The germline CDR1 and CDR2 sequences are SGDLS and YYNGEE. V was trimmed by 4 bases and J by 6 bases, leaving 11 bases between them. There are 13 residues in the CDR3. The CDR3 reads CASSPHPSQPQHF. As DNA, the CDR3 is TGTGCCAGCAGCCCCCACCCTTCTCAGCCCCAGCATTTT.

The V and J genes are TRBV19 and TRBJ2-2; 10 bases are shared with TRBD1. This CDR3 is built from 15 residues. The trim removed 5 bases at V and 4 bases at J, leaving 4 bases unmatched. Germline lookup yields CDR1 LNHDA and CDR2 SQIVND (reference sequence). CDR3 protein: CASSADRGLTGELFF. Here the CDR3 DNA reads TGTGCCAGTAGTGCAGACAGGGGGCTCACCGGGGAGCTGTTTTTT.

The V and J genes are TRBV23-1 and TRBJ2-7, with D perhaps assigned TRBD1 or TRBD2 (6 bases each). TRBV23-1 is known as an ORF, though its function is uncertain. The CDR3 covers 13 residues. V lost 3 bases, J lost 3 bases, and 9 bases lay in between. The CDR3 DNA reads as TGCGCCAGCAGTCAGGGGGGCCGCTACGAGCAGTACGTC. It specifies CASSQGGRYEQYV.

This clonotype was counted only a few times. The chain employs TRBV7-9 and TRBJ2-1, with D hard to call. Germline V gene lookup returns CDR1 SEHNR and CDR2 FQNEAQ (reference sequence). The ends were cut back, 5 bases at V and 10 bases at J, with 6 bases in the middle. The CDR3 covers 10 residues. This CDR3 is CASSHEEQFF. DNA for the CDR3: TGTGCCAGCAGCCATGAGGAGCAGTTCTTC.

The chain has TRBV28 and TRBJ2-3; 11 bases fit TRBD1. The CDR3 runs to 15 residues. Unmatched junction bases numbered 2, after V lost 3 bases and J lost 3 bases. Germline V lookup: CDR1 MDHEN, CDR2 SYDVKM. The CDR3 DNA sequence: TGTGCCAGCAGTTTCGGACAGGGGGCTACAGATACGCAGTATTTT. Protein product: CASSFGQGATDTQYF.

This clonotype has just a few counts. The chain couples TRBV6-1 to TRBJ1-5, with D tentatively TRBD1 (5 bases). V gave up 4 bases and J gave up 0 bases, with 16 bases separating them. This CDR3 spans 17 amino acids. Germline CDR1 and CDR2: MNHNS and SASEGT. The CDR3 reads CASSGIYRLHSNQPQHF. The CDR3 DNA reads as TGTGCCAGCAGTGGAATATACAGGCTCCATAGCAATCAGCCCCAGCATTTT.

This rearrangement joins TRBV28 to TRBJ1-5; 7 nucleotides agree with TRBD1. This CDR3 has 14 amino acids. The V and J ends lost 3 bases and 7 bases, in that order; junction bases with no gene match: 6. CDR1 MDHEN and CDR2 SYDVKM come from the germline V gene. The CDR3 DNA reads TGTGCCAGCAGTTTCTCAGGGGGGGTGCAGCCCCAGCATTTT. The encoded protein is CASSFSGGVQPQHF.

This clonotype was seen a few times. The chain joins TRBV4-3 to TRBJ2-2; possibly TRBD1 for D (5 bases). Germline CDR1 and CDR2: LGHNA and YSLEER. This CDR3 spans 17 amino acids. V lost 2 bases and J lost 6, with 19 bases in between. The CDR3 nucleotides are TGCGCCAGCAGCCAAATAGAGTGGCAGGGCGAGCCCGGGGAGCTGTTTTTT. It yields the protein CASSQIEWQGEPGELFF.

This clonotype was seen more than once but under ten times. CDR3 bases: TGTGCCAGCAGTCCGCTCACACATGTGAACACTGAAGCTTTCTTT. This codes for CASSPLTHVNTEAFF. The V and J genes are TRBV27 and TRBJ1-1; D remains ambiguous. The CDR3 is 15 amino acids. The germline V gene has CDR1 MNHEY and CDR2 SMNVEV (reference sequence). Between the trimmed V and J ends, which lost 5 bases and 0 bases, there was a span of 13 bases.

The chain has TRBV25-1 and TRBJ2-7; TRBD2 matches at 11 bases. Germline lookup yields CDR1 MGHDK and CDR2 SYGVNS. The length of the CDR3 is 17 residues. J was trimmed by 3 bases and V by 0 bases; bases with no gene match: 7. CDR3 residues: CASSEYYSSGGFYEQYF. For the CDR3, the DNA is TGTGCCAGCAGTGAATATTATTCTAGCGGGGGGTTCTACGAGCAGTACTTC.

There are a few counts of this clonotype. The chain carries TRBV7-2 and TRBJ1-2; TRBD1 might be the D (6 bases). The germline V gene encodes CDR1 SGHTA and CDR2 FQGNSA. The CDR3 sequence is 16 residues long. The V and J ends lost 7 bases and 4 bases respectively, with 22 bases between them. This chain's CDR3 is CASTISQGRLSYGYTF. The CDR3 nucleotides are TGTGCCAGCACCATTTCGCAGGGGAGGTTAAGCTATGGCTACACCTTC.